Here is one TCR beta chain with its context. Only in-frame clones appear in the TCRdb table, and some are missing; sequencing was by immunoSEQ multiplex PCR. This sample yields some 270,000 clones, of which about 85% are seen a single time; roughly 6.7% belongs to the top ten. This sample is drawn from a study of blood T cell repertoires in COVID-19. Enrollees, 18 to 89 years old, lived in approximately 24 US areas. Each exposed participant met a COVID-19 case in the 2 weeks preceding study entry. CDR3 size: 16 residues. Losses at the gene ends were 0 bases for V and 4 bases for J; bases not matched to a gene: 8. Germline CDR1 and CDR2: SGHKS and YYEKEE (reference sequence).

The chain couples TRBV5-5 to TRBJ2-3; the match to TRBD2 covers 7 bases. The sequence was obtained from a woman in her forties or fifties who had been exposed to COVID-19. Material for sequencing was PBMCs or T cells enriched from blood (not recorded which). Here the CDR3 DNA reads TGTGCCAGCAGCTTGGGGGGAGGGACCCGCGCAGATACGCAGTATTTT. Its translation is CASSLGGGTRADTQYF.